These T cell receptor beta chains were read from a single sample in a study of T-cell reconstitution after alpha-beta-depleted transplantation in children. TCRdb processed the PCR reads anew with MiXCR; each CDR3 protein has one entry. The sample comprises about 230,000 distinct CDR3 sequences, about a tenth of which are singletons, and 28% rests with the top ten. The sequences come from PBMCs, collected before TCRalphabeta/CD19-depleted stem cell transplant. The receptor source for this set is a child in the first two years of life with acute myeloid leukemia, due to receive a stem cell transplant. CDR3s include the opening cysteine and the closing phenylalanine or tryptophan. D genes are given only for firm matches. Size is omitted from some rows. Given values are once, few, many or a class for expanded clones.

-	TRBJ2-3	TRBV9	-	CASSAGPGPSTDTQYF	TGTGCCAGCAGCGCCGGACCGGGCCCCAGCACAGATACGCAGTATTTT
few	TRBJ2-7	TRBV23-1	TRBD2	CASIRGGYEQYF	TGCGCCAGTATTAGGGGAGGGTACGAGCAGTACTTC
few	TRBJ1-2	TRBV2	-	CASSVQSGYYGYTF	TGTGCCAGCAGCGTACAAAGCGGGTATTATGGCTACACCTTC
few	TRBJ2-5	TRBV20-1	-	CSASGTWAQETQYF	TGCAGTGCTAGCGGGACTTGGGCCCAAGAGACCCAGTACTTC
many	TRBJ2-2	TRBV4-3	TRBD1	CASSQVGRGRAGELFF	TGCGCCAGCAGCCAAGTTGGCAGGGGGCGTGCCGGGGAGCTGTTTTTT
few	TRBJ2-7	TRBV2	-	CASSQTGTYQHEQYF	TGTGCCAGCAGCCAAACAGGGACCTACCAGCACGAGCAGTACTTC
-	TRBJ1-2	TRBV10-3	-	CAISGVVGYGYTF	TGTGCCATCAGCGGCGTGGTGGGCTATGGCTACACCTTC
many	TRBJ2-7	TRBV11-1	TRBD1	CASSLALGQGYEQYF	TGTGCCAGCAGCTTAGCGCTGGGACAGGGCTACGAGCAGTACTTC
-	TRBJ2-3	TRBV7-2	-	CASSDSTGTDTQYF	TGTGCCAGCAGCGATTCTACGGGCACGGATACGCAGTATTTT
many	TRBJ2-3	TRBV5-5	-	CASQTGIRQYF	TGTGCCAGTCAGACTGGGATTCGGCAGTATTTT
many	TRBJ2-1	TRBV19	TRBD2	CASSITSGRVDEQFF	TGTGCCAGTAGTATTACTAGCGGGAGGGTGGATGAGCAGTTCTTC
many	TRBJ1-5	TRBV7-2	-	CASSLRLAGSQPQHF	TGTGCCAGCAGCTTAAGATTGGCGGGATCTCAGCCCCAGCATTTT
many	TRBJ2-7	TRBV7-2	TRBD2	CASSIFLAVTYEQYF	TGTGCCAGCAGCATCTTTCTAGCGGTTACCTACGAGCAGTACTTC
many	TRBJ2-2	TRBV24-1	TRBD1	CATSMQGAGELFF	TGTGCCACCAGTATGCAGGGGGCCGGGGAGCTGTTTTTT
-	TRBJ2-7	TRBV9	TRBD2	CASSVELAGTEQYF	TGTGCCAGCAGCGTAGAACTAGCGGGGACCGAGCAGTACTTC
many	TRBJ1-2	TRBV20-1	-	CSARKINYGYTF	TGCAGTGCTAGAAAGATTAACTATGGCTACACCTTC
many	TRBJ2-3	TRBV4-3	-	CASSQGVTDTQYF	TGCGCCAGCAGCCAAGGGGTCACAGATACGCAGTATTTT
many	TRBJ1-1	TRBV20-1	-	CSASGLMNTEAFF	TGCAGTGCTAGTGGACTAATGAACACTGAAGCTTTCTTT
once	TRBJ2-6	TRBV7-9	-	CASSSWASGANVLTF	TGTGCCAGCAGCTCCTGGGCGTCTGGGGCCAACGTCCTGACTTTC
many	TRBJ2-1	TRBV20-1	-	CSARGGLNEQFF	TGCAGTGCTAGAGGGGGTCTGAATGAGCAGTTCTTC
many	TRBJ2-3	TRBV18	TRBD1	CASSPTGAKDTQYF	TGTGCCAGCTCACCAACAGGGGCCAAAGATACGCAGTATTTT
many	TRBJ2-1	TRBV3-1	-	CASTTRGSYNEQFF	TGTGCCAGCACGACTAGGGGCTCCTACAATGAGCAGTTCTTC
many	TRBJ2-1	TRBV5-1	TRBD2	CASSLALAAYNEQFF	TGCGCCAGCAGCTTGGCACTAGCGGCTTACAATGAGCAGTTCTTC
many	TRBJ2-1	TRBV27	TRBD2	CASSFRGGTSSYNEQFF	TGTGCCAGCAGTTTCCGGGGGGGGACTAGCTCCTACAATGAGCAGTTCTTC
many	TRBJ1-2	TRBV5-1	TRBD1	CASSEGQGYGYTF	TGCGCCAGCAGCGAGGGACAGGGGTACGGCTACACCTTC
many	TRBJ2-3	TRBV10-3	TRBD2	CAIRRTSDGTDTQYF	TGTGCCATCAGACGGACTAGCGATGGCACAGATACGCAGTATTTT
many	TRBJ2-2	TRBV7-3	TRBD2	CASSLWASGRYTGELFF	TGTGCCAGCAGCTTATGGGCTAGCGGGAGATACACCGGGGAGCTGTTTTTT
-	TRBJ1-1	TRBV29-1	TRBD1	CSVESPGQGVGAFF	TGCAGCGTTGAATCGCCGGGACAGGGTGTTGGAGCTTTCTTT